Each of the 30 T cell receptor beta chains below was sequenced from the same sample in a study of blood T cell repertoires in COVID-19. Profiling relied on immunoSEQ multiplex PCR, and the TCRdb table lists in-frame clones only, not all of them. The data contain about 150,000 clones, around 82% of them seen just once; the ten biggest clones take up about 3.9%. Sample: peripheral blood. The receptors originated from a man between 60 and 75 years old with acute or convalescent COVID-19.

The chain employs TRBV27 and TRBJ2-2, with 14 bases lining up with TRBD2. The CDR3 is 17 amino acids. V shed 5 bases and J 2 bases; nucleotides not matched to a gene: 4. In germline, CDR1 is MNHEY, CDR2 SMNVEV (reference sequence). CDR3 amino acids: CASSVTSGRANTGELFF. CDR3 bases: TGTGCCAGCAGTGTGACTAGCGGGAGGGCCAACACCGGGGAGCTGTTTTTT.

This chain connects TRBV5-1 to TRBJ2-1; D might be TRBD1 (6 bases). V lost 2 bases and J 3 bases, leaving 12 bases between the germline ends. CDR1 SGHRS and CDR2 YFSETQ come from the germline V gene. This CDR3 has 15 amino acids. The chain's CDR3 is CASSFVMDSYNEQFF. CDR3 coding DNA: TGCGCCAGCAGCTTCGTAATGGACAGCTACAATGAGCAGTTCTTC. The whole variable domain, filled in from reference TRBV5-1 and TRBJ2-1, reads KAGVTQTPRYLIKTRGQQVTLSCSPISGHRSVSWYQQTPGQGLQFLFEYFSETQRNKGNFPGRFSGRQFSNSRSEMNVSTLELGDSALYLCASSFVMDSYNEQFFGPGTRLTVL.

This clone occurred once. The V gene is TRBV6-5, the J gene TRBJ1-4; TRBD1 is a possible D gene (5 bases). Trimming shortened V by 5 bases and J by 2 bases, and 12 bases separated the two germline ends. Germline-derived CDR1 and CDR2 are MNHEY and SVGAGI. The CDR3 is made up of 15 amino acids. The DNA of the CDR3 is TGTGCCAGCAGTCCAGGGTTGAATACTAATGAAAAACTGTTTTTT. Translating gives CASSPGLNTNEKLFF.

The rearrangement links TRBV5-5 to TRBJ2-5; D ambiguous. The CDR3 extends over 15 amino acids. Germline V CDR1 and CDR2: SGHKS, YYEKEE (reference sequence). V lost 1 base and J 5 bases, leaving 15 bases between the germline ends. CDR3 DNA sequence: TGTGCCAGCAGCTTGATAGCTCAAGCTGCGGAGACCCAGTACTTC. Translation gives CASSLIAQAAETQYF.

This clone was seen a handful of times. This chain joins TRBV6-5 and TRBJ1-1, with D unclear. This CDR3 comprises 13 residues. V was cut by 7 bases and J by 4 bases, with 13 bases left in between. Germline V CDR1 and CDR2: MNHEY, SVGAGI. DNA for the CDR3: TGTGCCAGCATCTATACGCAGGTCACTGAAGCTTTCTTT. It encodes CASIYTQVTEAFF.

The CDR3 protein is CASSLYADTQYF. The CDR3, as DNA: TGTGCCAGCAGCTTATATGCAGATACGCAGTATTTT. J is TRBJ2-3 and V is TRBV7-3; D unresolved. Germline V gene data show CDR1 as SGHTA and CDR2 as FQGTGA. This CDR3 spans 12 amino acids. The germline V and J ends were trimmed by 2 bases and 4 bases, with 4 bases remaining between them.

This clone appeared a single time. This chain joins TRBV5-6 and TRBJ1-6; D is ambiguous. The CDR3 covers 12 residues. Trimming pared 5 bases from V and 8 bases from J, leaving 8 bases between. Germline assignment: CDR1 SGHDT and CDR2 YYEEEE. CDR3: CASRESDSPLHF. In nucleotides, the CDR3 is TGTGCCAGCAGGGAGAGTGATTCACCCCTCCACTTT.

V gene TRBV28 combines with J gene TRBJ1-1; a possible D gene is TRBD1 (6 bases). From germline, CDR1 is MDHEN and CDR2 SYDVKM. Trimming removed 7 bases at V and 0 bases at J, with 15 bases between. The CDR3 spans 15 residues. The CDR3 is CASTSLQGLNTEAFF. CDR3 DNA sequence: TGTGCCAGCACCTCTCTACAGGGCTTGAACACTGAAGCTTTCTTT. Complete variable domain (other parts from reference TRBV28 and TRBJ1-1): DVKVTQSSRYLVKRTGEKVFLECVQDMDHENMFWYRQDPGLGLRLIYFSYDVKMKEKGDIPEGYSVSREKKERFSLILESASTNQTSMYLCASTSLQGLNTEAFFGQGTRLTVV.

The rearrangement links TRBV6-6 to TRBJ2-7; 7 bases are shared with TRBD2. The trim removed 8 bases at V and 3 bases at J, leaving 10 bases unmatched. Germline loops: CDR1 MNHNY, CDR2 SVGAGI (reference sequence). The length of the CDR3 is 14 residues. The CDR3 loop reads CASLFNSGGYEQYF. As DNA, the CDR3 is TGTGCCAGCTTGTTCAACTCGGGGGGCTACGAGCAGTACTTC.

The V and J genes are TRBV5-4 and TRBJ2-5; tentatively, D is TRBD2 (5 bases). This CDR3 has 14 amino acids. Trimming took off 4 bases at V and 1 base at J, with 11 bases between the two ends. The germline CDR1 and CDR2 sequences are SGHNT and YYREEE (reference sequence). CDR3 sequence reads: CASSTTEGQETQYF. The CDR3, as DNA: TGTGCCAGCAGCACGACCGAGGGCCAAGAGACCCAGTACTTC.

J is TRBJ2-1 and V is TRBV6-5; TRBD2 aligns across 8 bases. Germline trimming cut 6 bases from V and 4 bases from J; bases unmatched to any gene: 8. Per the germline V gene, CDR1 is MNHEY and CDR2 is SVGAGI. This CDR3 has 15 amino acids. CDR3 DNA sequence: TGTGCCAGCAGAGACACCGGGACTAGTTACAATGAGCAGTTCTTC. This translates into CASRDTGTSYNEQFF.

This chain links TRBV10-3 with TRBJ2-1; 9 bases agree with TRBD2. CDR3 size: 16 residues. J lost 5 bases, V lost 3 bases, and 8 bases had no gene match. The germline V gene has CDR1 ENHRY and CDR2 SYGVKD. CDR3 DNA sequence: TGTGCCATCAGTGATCCAGCGGGAGGTACCGACAATGAGCAGTTCTTC. It translates to CAISDPAGGTDNEQFF.

The rearrangement uses TRBV19 and TRBJ2-3; TRBD2 aligns across 12 bases. Germline CDR1 and CDR2: LNHDA and SQIVND (reference sequence). The CDR3 loop spans 15 amino acids. The ends lost 5 bases at V and 3 bases at J; junction bases unmatched: 3. In nucleotides, the CDR3 is TGTGCCAGTAGTCTAGCGGGAGGGCCAACAGATACGCAGTATTTT. Its protein is CASSLAGGPTDTQYF.

V and J are TRBV28 and TRBJ2-1; weak D call: TRBD2 (6 bases). Germline V gives CDR1 MDHEN, CDR2 SYDVKM. The CDR3 runs to 15 residues. The V gene lost 5 bases and the J gene lost 4 bases, with 15 bases spanning the gap. The CDR3 here is CASSPWRDGYNEQFF. In DNA form, the CDR3 reads TGTGCCAGCAGTCCTTGGCGGGACGGGTACAATGAGCAGTTCTTC.

The table lists this clone with a few counts. The genes are TRBV3-1 (or the pseudogene TRBV3-2) and TRBJ2-7; 7 bases are shared with TRBD2. CDR3 size: 13 residues. V lost 8 bases to trimming and J lost 3 bases; unmatched junction nucleotides: 7. Germline V gene sequence: CDR1 LGHDT, CDR2 YNNKEL (reference sequence). Written as DNA, the CDR3 is TGTGCCAGCCGGCGCAGCGGGGACTACGAGCAGTACTTC. As protein: CASRRSGDYEQYF.

The rearrangement links TRBV15 to TRBJ2-1, with D uncertain. Germline values: CDR1 LNHNV, CDR2 YYDKDF (reference sequence). The CDR3 spans 13 residues. V was trimmed by 5 bases and J by 3 bases, leaving 8 bases between them. The CDR3 region has the DNA TGTGCCACCAGCCTTAACTACTACAATGAGCAGTTCTTC. It is translated as CATSLNYYNEQFF.

The gene calls are TRBV25-1 and TRBJ2-7; 8 bases are a match to TRBD2. The CDR3 length is 17 residues. V was clipped by 7 bases and J by 0 bases; unmatched bases: 14. Germline CDR1 is MGHDK and CDR2 is SYGVNS. DNA of the CDR3: TGTGCCAGCAACGGGGGGGGAAGCGTTTCCCCCTCCTACGAGCAGTACTTC. Amino acids: CASNGGGSVSPSYEQYF.

This chain links TRBV7-8 with TRBJ1-1, with 8 bases aligning to TRBD1. The CDR3 extends over 13 amino acids. Germline CDR1 is SGHVS and CDR2 is FQNEAQ. Trimming cost V 5 bases and J 4 bases; bases outside gene matches: 3. CDR3 DNA sequence: TGTGCCAGCAGCCGCGACAGGGGCACTGAAGCTTTCTTT. This sequence encodes CASSRDRGTEAFF.

This clone was counted ten times or more. The chain has TRBV5-5 and TRBJ2-7; D may be TRBD1 (6 bases). CDR3 length: 14 amino acids. V was trimmed by 2 bases and J by 2 bases, leaving 11 bases between them. CDR1 is SGHKS and CDR2 is YYEKEE in the germline V gene (reference sequence). This CDR3 reads CASSFLTGPYEQYF. DNA of the CDR3: TGTGCCAGCAGCTTTTTGACAGGCCCCTACGAGCAGTACTTC.

This chain's CDR3 is CATSEGQRDRGKGYTF. Here the CDR3 DNA reads TGTGCCACCAGTGAGGGGCAGCGGGACAGGGGGAAGGGCTACACCTTC. The gene calls are TRBV24-1 and TRBJ1-2, with 11 positions matching TRBD1. V lost 4 bases, J lost 8 bases, and 11 bases stayed unmatched. The CDR3 contains 16 residues. Germline values: CDR1 KGHDR, CDR2 SFDVKD.

The chain links TRBV10-2 to TRBJ1-5, with D perhaps TRBD1 (5 bases). The CDR3 is made up of 13 amino acids. V lost 9 bases and J lost 9, with 18 bases in between. Germline CDR1 and CDR2: WSHSY and SAAADI. The CDR3 sequence: CASRDLLQGPQHF. CDR3 bases: TGCGCCAGTCGGGACTTACTGCAGGGGCCCCAGCATTTT.

Here the CDR3 reads CASSSIRDRGFEQFF. Here the CDR3 DNA reads TGTGCCAGCAGCTCGATCCGGGACAGGGGGTTTGAGCAGTTCTTC. J is TRBJ2-1 and V is TRBV11-2; 11 bases align to TRBD1. V shed 4 bases, J shed 9 bases, and the junction held 8 bases outside the gene matches. The germline gives CDR1 SGHAT, CDR2 FQNNGV. This CDR3 contains 15 residues.

The gene calls are TRBV2 and TRBJ2-6; possibly TRBD1 for D (6 bases). The CDR3 totals 14 residues. Between the trimmed V and J ends, which lost 4 bases and 9 bases, there was a span of 13 bases. Germline V gene lookup returns CDR1 SNHLY and CDR2 FYNNEI. CDR3 bases: TGTGCCAGCAGTGCCGACAGGCCGGTCAACGTCCTGACTTTC. This gives the protein CASSADRPVNVLTF.

This clone was counted a single time. This chain links TRBV3-1 (or the pseudogene TRBV3-2) with TRBJ1-5; 9 nucleotides match TRBD1. Germline V gene lookup returns CDR1 LGHDT and CDR2 YNNKEL (reference sequence). The ends lost 5 bases at V and 3 bases at J; junction bases unmatched: 5. The CDR3 consists of 15 residues. The CDR3 nucleotides read TGTGCCAGCAGCATGGGGGACAGGGCCAATCAGCCCCAGCATTTT. This codes for CASSMGDRANQPQHF.

The chain uses TRBV27 and TRBJ2-1, with TRBD2 identical over 15 bases. The CDR3 covers 17 residues. Germline V CDR1 and CDR2: MNHEY, SMNVEV (reference sequence). V lost 3 bases and J lost 8; bases outside the gene matches: 8. The CDR3 loop is CASSFIGLAGGIYEQFF. The CDR3, as DNA: TGTGCCAGCAGTTTTATTGGACTAGCGGGAGGGATCTATGAGCAGTTCTTC.

V and J are TRBV19 and TRBJ2-5, with 12 bases that match TRBD2. The CDR3 totals 16 residues. Trimming at V came to 5 bases and at J to 4 bases, leaving 8 bases not matched to a gene. Germline V CDR1 and CDR2: LNHDA, SQIVND (reference sequence). CDR3 in amino acids: CASSPRTSGARETQYF. DNA for the CDR3: TGTGCCAGTAGTCCCCGGACTAGCGGGGCACGAGAGACCCAGTACTTC.

The chain uses TRBV30 and TRBJ2-2, with TRBD1 as a possible D gene (5 bases). The CDR3 spans 13 residues. Between the trimmed V and J ends, which lost 6 bases and 7 bases, there was a span of 15 bases. Germline values: CDR1 GTSNPN, CDR2 SVGIG (reference sequence). CDR3 DNA: TGTGCCTGTCTCGTCAGCACAGGCGGGGAGCTGTTTTTT. It yields the protein CACLVSTGGELFF.

This chain links TRBV18 with TRBJ2-3, with a possible D match to TRBD2 (6 bases). Trimming took off 6 bases at V and 0 bases at J, with 16 bases between the two ends. This CDR3 region has 16 residues. The germline V gene has CDR1 KGHSH and CDR2 LQKENI. The CDR3 region has the DNA TGTGCCAGCTCTAGCGGCTCGAGTGCTAGCACAGATACGCAGTATTTT. Protein product: CASSSGSSASTDTQYF.

The J gene is TRBJ2-7, the V gene TRBV29-1; TRBD2 agrees at 11 bases. The CDR3 length is 12 residues. Looked up from germline, CDR1 is SQVTM and CDR2 is ANQGSEA. V shed 6 bases, J shed 4 bases, and the junction held 2 bases outside the gene matches. CDR3 in amino acids: CSVLAGAYEQYF. Written as DNA, the CDR3 is TGCAGCGTACTAGCGGGAGCGTACGAGCAGTACTTC.

The chain couples TRBV4-1 to TRBJ1-5, with D possibly being TRBD1 (5 bases). Germline V gene data show CDR1 as MGHRA and CDR2 as YSYEKL. The CDR3 spans 13 residues. Deletions cut 0 bases from V and 5 bases from J, with 5 bases between. The CDR3 region has the DNA TGCGCCAGCAGCCAAGACAGGGATCAGCCCCAGCATTTT. It translates to CASSQDRDQPQHF.